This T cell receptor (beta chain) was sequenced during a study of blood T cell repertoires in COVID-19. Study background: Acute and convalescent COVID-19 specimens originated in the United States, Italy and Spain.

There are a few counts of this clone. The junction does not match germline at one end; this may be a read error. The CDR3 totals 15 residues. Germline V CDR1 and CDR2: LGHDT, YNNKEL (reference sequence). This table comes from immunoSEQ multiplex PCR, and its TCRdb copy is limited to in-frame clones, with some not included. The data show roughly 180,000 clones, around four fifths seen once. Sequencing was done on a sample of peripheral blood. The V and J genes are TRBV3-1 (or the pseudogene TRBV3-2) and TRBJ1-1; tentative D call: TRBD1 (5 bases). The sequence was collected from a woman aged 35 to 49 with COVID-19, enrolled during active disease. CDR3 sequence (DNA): TGTGCCAGCAGCGGGGGTCCGCGGGGCGTAGCGGGAGGAGTGTTT. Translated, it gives CASSGGPRGVAGGVF.